Following are 18 T cell receptor beta chains from one sample sequenced in a study of T cells in Graves' hyperthyroidism and ophthalmopathy. The CDR3 regions of TCR beta were amplified from RNA transcripts. HTBI primers were employed in a first-round RT-PCR of the TCR CDR3. TCRdb re-called the multiplex PCR reads with MiXCR, one entry per CDR3 protein. The data show 400,000 to 500,000 distinct CDR3 sequences, around 13% seen once. The sequenced material came from blood. These receptors all stem from a woman between 18 and 30 years old with Graves' hyperthyroidism.

This clonotype was seen ten or more times. The genes are TRBV7-9 and TRBJ2-1; D is uncertain. Germline values: CDR1 SEHNR, CDR2 FQNEAQ (reference sequence). CDR3 length: 12 residues. V was clipped by 4 bases and J by 8 bases, with 9 bases between them. This CDR3 reads CASSSQQDEQFF. The CDR3 region has the DNA TGTGCCAGCAGCTCCCAGCAGGATGAGCAGTTCTTC.

The V gene is TRBV5-6, the J gene TRBJ2-7; D is undetermined. Trimming removed 2 bases at V and 6 bases at J, with 9 bases between. Germline V CDR1 and CDR2: SGHDT, YYEEEE. The CDR3 totals 12 residues. CDR3 DNA sequence: TGTGCCAGCAGCTTCGCTAGGGCCGAGCAGTACTTC. This gives the protein CASSFARAEQYF. The full variable domain, with the rest looked up from reference TRBV5-6 and TRBJ2-7, is DAGVTQSPTHLIKTRGQQVTLRCSPKSGHDTVSWYQQALGQGPQFIFQYYEEEERQRGNFPDRFSGHQFPNYSSELNVNALLLGDSALYLCASSFARAEQYFGPGTRLTVT.

Regarding this clonotype: Possible read error: a much larger clone is one base away. The V gene is TRBV6-1, the J gene TRBJ1-2; 7 bases agree with TRBD1. The CDR3 length is 14 residues. Germline V gene sequence: CDR1 MNHNS, CDR2 SASEGT. The CDR3 spells CASSEAEGARGCTF. CDR3 nucleotides: TGTGCCAGCAGTGAAGCGGAGGGGGCGCGCGGCTGCACCTTC.

This clonotype was seen at least ten times. This sequence joins TRBV6-5 and TRBJ1-2, with D unclear. Germline CDR1 and CDR2: MNHEY and SVGAGI. Trimming shortened V by 2 bases and J by 8 bases, and 12 bases separated the two germline ends. The CDR3 length is 13 residues. The CDR3 DNA is TGTGCCAGCAGTTACGGTGCGGTTGGGGGCTACACCTTC. Translated: CASSYGAVGGYTF.

This clonotype was seen at least ten times. CDR3 loop: CASKEARGTQDQPQHF. Here the CDR3 DNA reads TGTGCCAGCAAGGAGGCTCGGGGGACTCAAGACCAGCCCCAGCATTTT. This chain connects TRBV2 to TRBJ1-5, with D maybe TRBD1 (5 bases). The CDR3 extends over 16 amino acids. V lost 7 bases and J 7 bases, leaving 23 bases between the germline ends. Per germline, CDR1 SNHLY and CDR2 FYNNEI.

This chain connects TRBV28 to TRBJ1-4; 7 bases match TRBD1. Germline CDR1 and CDR2: MDHEN and SYDVKM. The CDR3 spans 14 residues. V shed 6 bases, J shed 6 bases, and the junction held 7 bases outside the gene matches. This chain's CDR3 is CASRAGQTDEKLFF. The CDR3 DNA follows: TGTGCCAGCAGAGCGGGACAGACGGATGAAAAACTGTTTTTT.

The chain recombines TRBV6-1 with TRBJ1-1; TRBD1 agrees at 7 bases. J gave up 8 bases and V 6 bases, and 9 bases lay outside the gene matches. CDR3 length: 13 amino acids. The germline gives CDR1 MNHNS, CDR2 SASEGT. The CDR3 bases are TGTGCCAGCAGGGCGACAGGGACGGTAGAAGCTTTCTTT. Protein product: CASRATGTVEAFF.

This clonotype was counted a few times. V and J are TRBV2 and TRBJ2-2, with D possibly being TRBD1 or TRBD2 (5 bases each). The germline V and J ends were trimmed by 2 bases and 7 bases, with 23 bases remaining between them. Germline CDR1 is SNHLY and CDR2 is FYNNEI. This CDR3 has 18 amino acids. CDR3: CASSEMNGGPWVVGELFF. The CDR3 DNA reads as TGTGCCAGCAGTGAAATGAATGGGGGTCCATGGGTGGTCGGGGAGCTGTTTTTT.

This clonotype has only a few counts. V and J are TRBV27 and TRBJ2-6; 10 bases are a match to TRBD1. This CDR3 region has 16 residues. Germline CDR1 reads MNHEY; CDR2 reads SMNVEV (reference sequence). V shed 6 bases, J shed 4 bases, and the junction held 6 bases outside the gene matches. CDR3 sequence: CASRRQGAQGANVLTF. The CDR3 nucleotides are TGTGCCAGCAGGCGACAGGGGGCGCAAGGGGCCAACGTCCTGACTTTC.

This chain uses TRBV7-8 with TRBJ2-2, with 7 bases lining up with TRBD2. Germline CDR1 reads SGHVS; CDR2 reads FQNEAQ. V trimming: 3 bases; J trimming: 5 bases; junction bases outside the gene matches: 9. CDR3 length equals 16 residues. CDR3 sequence (DNA): TGTGCCAGCAGCTTCCGAGCGGGACGTCAGACCGGGGAGCTGTTTTTT. It translates to CASSFRAGRQTGELFF.

Ten or more counts support this clonotype. The CDR3, as DNA: TGTGCCAGCAGCTTAGGCACCCGGGATACGGAGACCCAGTACTTC. Amino acids: CASSLGTRDTETQYF. This chain links TRBV13 with TRBJ2-5, with D possibly being TRBD2 (5 bases). V lost 0 bases and J 5 bases, leaving 13 bases between the germline ends. Germline CDR1 is PRHDT and CDR2 is FYEKMQ (reference sequence). The CDR3 is made up of 15 amino acids.

The table lists this clonotype with many counts. The chain joins TRBV4-3 to TRBJ2-7; TRBD1 matches at 7 bases. From germline, CDR1 is LGHNA and CDR2 YSLEER. The CDR3 is 15 amino acids. The V and J ends lost 1 base and 3 bases, in that order; junction bases with no gene match: 6. CDR3 residues: CASSQVPGQSYEQYF. The CDR3 nucleotides are TGCGCCAGCAGCCAAGTTCCGGGACAGAGCTACGAGCAGTACTTC.

This clonotype came up many times. The chain combines TRBV7-2 with TRBJ2-2, with a possible D match to TRBD2 (6 bases). V lost 1 base, J lost 5 bases, and 11 bases lay in between. This CDR3 comprises 15 residues. CDR1 is SGHTA and CDR2 is FQGNSA in the germline V gene. The CDR3 sequence: CASSLVRGLTGELFF. CDR3 DNA: TGTGCCAGCAGCTTAGTTCGGGGGTTAACCGGGGAGCTGTTTTTT.

This clonotype has a count of ten or more. The rearrangement links TRBV7-9 to TRBJ2-3, with D hard to call. This CDR3 spans 14 amino acids. Germline values: CDR1 SEHNR, CDR2 FQNEAQ (reference sequence). V was clipped by 5 bases and J by 0 bases, with 9 bases between them. CDR3 coding DNA: TGTGCCAGCAGCCTGGAGACTAGCACAGATACGCAGTATTTT. This sequence encodes CASSLETSTDTQYF.

J is TRBJ2-3 and V is TRBV28; D possibly corresponds to TRBD1 (6 bases). CDR1 and CDR2 (germline): MDHEN, SYDVKM. Trimming stripped 3 bases from V and 0 bases from J, with 16 bases between. The CDR3 sequence is 17 residues long. The CDR3: CASSFPRQATSTDTQYF. CDR3 nucleotide sequence: TGTGCCAGCAGTTTCCCCCGACAGGCGACTAGCACAGATACGCAGTATTTT.

Points on this clonotype: Given the absence of the conserved phenylalanine or tryptophan at the CDR3 end, a read error is likely. CDR3 sequence (DNA): TGTGCCAGCAGCTTAGTCCTAGGGGCCGGGGAGCTGTTTCTT. The encoded protein is CASSLVLGAGELFL. The J gene is TRBJ2-2, the V gene TRBV7-3; TRBD1 is a possible D gene (5 bases). The V and J ends lost 2 bases and 6 bases respectively, with 10 bases between them. The CDR3 is 14 residues long. From germline, CDR1 is SGHTA and CDR2 FQGTGA.

This clonotype was seen a handful of times. The V call is TRBV7-6, the J call TRBJ2-1; D call uncertain. CDR1 and CDR2 (germline): SGHVS, FNYEAQ. This CDR3 has 13 amino acids. V was trimmed by 5 bases and J by 2 bases, leaving 7 bases between them. CDR3 loop: CASSRRTYNEQFF. CDR3 sequence (DNA): TGTGCCAGCAGCCGCCGGACCTACAATGAGCAGTTCTTC.

V gene TRBV5-1 combines with J gene TRBJ2-4; possibly TRBD1 or TRBD2 for D (7 bases each). The CDR3 loop spans 14 amino acids. V was shortened by 4 bases and J by 6 bases, with 14 bases between the two germline ends. CDR1 and CDR2 (germline): SGHRS, YFSETQ. The CDR3 loop reads CASSPDREGNIQYF. The DNA for the CDR3 is TGCGCCAGCAGCCCCGACAGGGAGGGAAACATTCAGTACTTC.